A single sample gave rise to the 3 T cell receptor beta chains below, sequenced in a study of shared clonotypes between healthy human individuals. Sequencing was performed with immunoSEQ multiplex PCR; in TCRdb, only in-frame clones are kept and a portion is missing. The sample has about 2.4 million clones, 90% to 95% seen once; the top ten hold approximately 0.35%. Sequencing was carried out using naive CD4+ T cells from PBMCs. Subset specified: CD45RA+ positively selected. These TCRs come from a man younger than 35 in good health. Some clones in this sample may be carry-over from other donors' samples.

The chain couples TRBV11-2 to TRBJ2-1, with 9 positions matching TRBD2. Germline V gene data show CDR1 as SGHAT and CDR2 as FQNNGV. This CDR3 has 16 amino acids. V trimming: 5 bases; J trimming: 8 bases; junction bases outside the gene matches: 13. The CDR3 nucleotides are TGTGCCAGCAGCCCCTGGGTTAGCGGGAGCCTCGATGAGCAGTTCTTC. It translates to CASSPWVSGSLDEQFF.

The chain combines TRBV28 with TRBJ2-3; TRBD2 matches at 10 bases. Per germline, CDR1 MDHEN and CDR2 SYDVKM. V was pared by 3 bases and J by 6 bases, with 9 bases of the junction left unmatched. The CDR3 runs to 16 residues. The CDR3 spells CASSFSSGRALDTQYF. CDR3 DNA sequence: TGTGCCAGCAGTTTCTCCAGCGGGAGGGCCTTGGATACGCAGTATTTT.

The CDR3 coding sequence is TGTGCCAGCAGCGTAAAGGCTTCGGCGGGGAGCACAGATACGCAGTATTTT. It codes for CASSVKASAGSTDTQYF. The chain employs TRBV9 and TRBJ2-3; maybe TRBD2 (6 bases). The CDR3 runs 17 residues. Germline V lookup: CDR1 SGDLS, CDR2 YYNGEE. Trimming removed 1 base from V and 0 bases from J, with 15 bases in between. The full variable domain, in which reference TRBV9 and TRBJ2-3 provide the parts outside the CDR3, is DSGVTQTPKHLITATGQRVTLRCSPRSGDLSVYWYQQSLDQGLQFLIQYYNGEERAKGNILERFSAQQFPDLHSELNLSSLELGDSALYFCASSVKASAGSTDTQYFGPGTRLTVL.